These T cell receptor beta chains were read from a single sample in a study of Tregs in tolerant kidney transplant recipients. TCRdb keeps only in-frame clones here, not all; method: immunoSEQ multiplex PCR. Of 200,000 to 300,000 clones detected, 84% appear once; the ten largest clones hold under 0.65%. Sequenced: CD4+ T cells from blood. These receptors all stem from a human donor in good health. The CDR3 runs from the conserved cysteine through the conserved F or W. The D gene is left open where the match is weak. Size is omitted from some rows. Given values are once, few, many or a class for expanded clones.

D | J | size | length | V | CDR3 | DNA
NA | TRBJ2-3 | NA | 16 | TRBV5-1 | CASSLGLTPITDTQYF | TGCGCCAGCAGCCTAGGACTTACACCGATCACAGATACGCAGTATTTT
NA | TRBJ2-5 | NA | 13 | TRBV19 | CASSLDSQETQYF | TGTGCCAGTAGTCTGGACAGCCAAGAGACCCAGTACTTC
NA | TRBJ2-7 | NA | 17 | TRBV9 | CASSVGAQGDLSYEQYF | TGTGCCAGCAGCGTAGGGGCTCAAGGAGACCTTTCCTACGAGCAGTACTTC
NA | TRBJ2-7 | NA | 13 | TRBV2 | CASSGRQGHEQYF | TGTGCCAGCAGTGGACGGCAGGGCCACGAGCAGTACTTC
NA | TRBJ1-2 | once | 14 | TRBV19 | CASSQTVPWAGYTF | TGTGCCAGTAGCCAAACGGTACCGTGGGCAGGCTACACCTTC
TRBD1 | TRBJ2-1 | NA | 16 | TRBV9 | CASSVVGQGAYNEQFF | TGTGCCAGCAGCGTAGTGGGACAGGGGGCCTACAATGAGCAGTTCTTC
TRBD1 | TRBJ1-6 | NA | 15 | TRBV25-1 | CASSTGTGSNSPLHF | TGTGCCAGCAGTACCGGGACAGGGAGTAATTCACCCCTCCACTTT
TRBD2 | TRBJ2-7 | few | 13 | TRBV6-5 | CAITSGGMYEQYF | TGTGCCATTACTAGCGGGGGGATGTACGAGCAGTACTTC
NA | TRBJ2-7 | NA | 16 | TRBV7-2 | CASSLGGGGNGYEQYF | TGTGCCAGCAGCTTAGGGGGAGGCGGTAACGGCTACGAGCAGTACTTC
TRBD1 | TRBJ1-3 | few | 15 | TRBV5-1 | CASSLGDRGGNTIYF | TGCGCCAGCAGCTTGGGGGACAGGGGCGGAAACACCATATATTTT
NA | TRBJ1-3 | once | 15 | TRBV30 | CAWSRSSGSGNTIYF | TGTGCCTGGAGCCGTAGCAGTGGCTCTGGAAACACCATATATTTT
NA | TRBJ1-5 | NA | 16 | TRBV18 | CASSPLGRVADQPQHF | TGTGCCAGCTCACCACTGGGACGGGTGGCAGATCAGCCCCAGCATTTT
NA | TRBJ2-1 | NA | 13 | TRBV19 | CASSIRRGEEQFF | TGTGCCAGTAGTATAAGGCGGGGTGAGGAGCAGTTCTTC
TRBD2 | TRBJ2-2 | few | 15 | TRBV11-2 | CATELAGGSTGELFF | TGTGCCACGGAACTAGCGGGAGGGAGCACCGGGGAGCTGTTTTTT
NA | TRBJ2-5 | NA | 15 | TRBV10-2 | CASSAPGANQETQYF | TGCGCCAGCAGTGCTCCAGGGGCAAACCAAGAGACCCAGTACTTC
NA | TRBJ2-5 | NA | 13 | TRBV5-1 | CASSLNGRETQYF | TGCGCCAGCAGCCTAAACGGTCGGGAGACCCAGTACTTC
NA | TRBJ1-2 | NA | 13 | TRBV6-6 | CASRMGGNYGYTF | TGTGCCAGCCGCATGGGTGGGAACTATGGCTACACCTTC
NA | TRBJ1-5 | NA | 14 | TRBV7-3 | CASSLAGGNQPQHF | TGTGCCAGCAGCTTAGCAGGGGGCAATCAGCCCCAGCATTTT
NA | TRBJ1-4 | few | 15 | TRBV28 | CASRATGRGGEKLFF | TGTGCCAGCAGGGCGACAGGACGGGGAGGTGAAAAACTGTTTTTT
NA | TRBJ2-1 | NA | 15 | TRBV11-2 | CASSLTLASYNEQFF | TGTGCCAGCAGCTTAACACTAGCAAGCTACAATGAGCAGTTCTTC
NA | TRBJ1-1 | few | 13 | TRBV7-9 | CASSLGQNTEAFF | TGTGCCAGCAGCTTAGGACAGAACACTGAAGCTTTCTTT
TRBD1 | TRBJ1-2 | NA | 15 | TRBV6-1 | CASRRGGQGLYGYTF | TGTGCCAGCAGGAGGGGTGGACAGGGCCTCTATGGCTACACCTTC
TRBD1 | TRBJ1-6 | NA | 16 | TRBV6-5 | CASSYGQGGYGSPLHF | TGTGCCAGCAGTTACGGGCAGGGGGGATACGGTTCACCCCTCCACTTT
NA | TRBJ1-6 | NA | 14 | TRBV27 | CASSRRPDNSPLHF | TGTGCCAGCAGTAGGCGGCCGGATAATTCACCCCTCCACTTT
NA | TRBJ1-3 | NA | 11 | TRBV20-1 | CSASSGNTIYF | TGCAGTGCTAGCTCTGGAAACACCATATATTTT
NA | TRBJ1-2 | NA | 12 | TRBV19 | CASRSGLYGYTF | TGTGCCAGTAGATCGGGGCTCTATGGCTACACCTTC
TRBD2 | TRBJ2-7 | few | 15 | TRBV7-9 | CASSQRAGAAYEQYF | TGTGCCAGCAGCCAACGAGCGGGGGCCGCCTACGAGCAGTACTTC
NA | TRBJ1-4 | NA | 11 | TRBV11-2 | CASSLGEKLFF | TGTGCCAGCAGCTTAGGAGAAAAACTGTTTTTT
NA | TRBJ1-2 | NA | 13 | TRBV5-1 | CASSLAPNYGYTF | TGCGCCAGCAGCTTGGCTCCTAACTATGGCTACACCTTC
TRBD2 | TRBJ2-2 | once | 15 | TRBV9 | CARTIAGGNTGELFF | TGTGCCAGAACCATAGCGGGAGGGAACACCGGGGAGCTGTTTTTT
TRBD1 | TRBJ1-3 | NA | 16 | TRBV5-6 | CASSPTGTGKRNTIYF | TGTGCCAGCAGCCCAACCGGGACAGGGAAGAGAAACACCATATATTTT
NA | TRBJ2-1 | few | 14 | TRBV2 | CASSEWVDYNEQFF | TGTGCCAGCAGTGAATGGGTCGACTACAATGAGCAGTTCTTC
TRBD2 | TRBJ2-1 | NA | 17 | TRBV10-3 | CAISESKSPGLGNEQFF | TGTGCCATCAGTGAGTCGAAGTCCCCGGGACTAGGCAATGAGCAGTTCTTC
NA | TRBJ1-5 | NA | 15 | TRBV2 | CASSEEQPSNQPQHF | TGTGCCAGCAGTGAAGAACAGCCTAGCAATCAGCCCCAGCATTTT
NA | TRBJ1-2 | NA | 13 | TRBV5-1 | CASVDQEGGGYTF | TGCGCCAGCGTCGATCAAGAGGGAGGTGGCTACACCTTC
TRBD2 | TRBJ2-1 | NA | 15 | TRBV6-4 | CASSRTSGTYNEQFF | TGTGCCAGCAGTAGGACTAGCGGGACTTACAATGAGCAGTTCTTC
NA | TRBJ2-7 | NA | 17 | TRBV7-8 | CASSLAPPSLSSYEQYF | TGTGCCAGCAGCTTAGCCCCCCCCAGCCTGAGCTCCTACGAGCAGTACTTC
TRBD1 | TRBJ2-7 | few | 14 | TRBV6-1 | CASRPGQGPYEQYF | TGTGCCAGCAGGCCGGGACAGGGGCCATACGAGCAGTACTTC
TRBD2 | TRBJ2-7 | NA | 13 | TRBV5-4 | CASSSGGIYEQYF | TGTGCCAGCTCCTCGGGGGGAATTTACGAGCAGTACTTC
TRBD1 | TRBJ2-5 | NA | 13 | TRBV5-1 | CASSSGGGETQYF | TGCGCCAGCAGCTCAGGGGGCGGAGAGACCCAGTACTTC
NA | TRBJ1-1 | NA | 14 | TRBV7-9 | CASSFRQGNTEAFF | TGTGCCAGCAGCTTTAGGCAGGGGAACACTGAAGCTTTCTTT
NA | TRBJ2-1 | NA | 13 | TRBV5-4 | CASSSGPAYEQFF | TGTGCCAGCAGTTCAGGCCCGGCCTATGAGCAGTTCTTC
NA | TRBJ2-3 | NA | 14 | TRBV5-4 | CASTHAAYTDTQYF | TGTGCCAGCACCCATGCCGCTTACACAGATACGCAGTATTTT
NA | TRBJ1-2 | NA | 15 | TRBV14 | CASSKHRASNYGYTF | TGTGCCAGCAGTAAGCACCGAGCTTCTAACTATGGCTACACCTTC
TRBD1 | TRBJ1-3 | NA | 16 | TRBV7-8 | CASSLGRQGAGNTIYF | TGTGCCAGCAGCTTAGGTCGTCAGGGGGCTGGAAACACCATATATTTT
TRBD1 | TRBJ2-7 | NA | 13 | TRBV5-4 | CASNRQGVYEQYF | TGTGCCAGCAACCGACAGGGGGTCTACGAGCAGTACTTC
NA | TRBJ1-3 | NA | 15 | TRBV5-1 | CARGPYLLSGNTIYF | TGCGCCAGAGGGCCTTACCTTCTCTCTGGAAACACCATATATTTT
TRBD2 | TRBJ2-1 | once | 23 | TRBV10-1 | CASSDPRAISGTSGTKSYNEQFF | TGCGCCAGCAGTGACCCACGGGCCATTTCCGGCACTAGCGGGACTAAATCCTACAATGAGCAGTTCTTC
TRBD2 | TRBJ2-1 | NA | 15 | TRBV6-6 | CASRTGLAGDNEQFF | TGTGCCAGCAGGACGGGACTAGCGGGGGATAATGAGCAGTTCTTC
NA | TRBJ2-5 | NA | 16 | TRBV4-1 | CASSQPGRGTRETQYF | TGCGCCAGCAGCCAGCCGGGTCGGGGGACGAGGGAGACCCAGTACTTC
NA | TRBJ2-1 | NA | 12 | TRBV18 | CASTRGVDEQFF | TGTGCCAGCACACGAGGGGTTGATGAGCAGTTCTTC
TRBD1 | TRBJ2-5 | NA | 15 | TRBV15 | CATSRDGTGGETQYF | TGTGCCACCAGCAGAGATGGGACAGGAGGGGAGACCCAGTACTTC